This T cell receptor beta chain was sequenced in a study of blood T cell repertoires in COVID-19. Whole-study context: Samples taken during acute and convalescent COVID-19 were collected in the United States, Italy and Spain. The analysed material was cDNA or gDNA that came from T cells, B-cell-depleted T cells, or PBMCs.

Germline V gives CDR1 SGHVS, CDR2 FQNEAQ. V lost 5 bases, J lost 6 bases, and 11 bases stayed unmatched. This CDR3 comprises 16 residues. Sequencing used immunoSEQ multiplex PCR; TCRdb keeps in-frame clones, though not all of them. The sample gives 70,000 to 100,000 clones, around 90% of which show up once; 7.5% to 10% is in the top ten. The J gene is TRBJ1-2, the V gene TRBV7-8, with 11 bases identical to TRBD1. The sequence derives from a woman in her 70s with acute or convalescent COVID-19. The sample comprised peripheral blood. The CDR3 loop is CASSTRTGGIRDGYTF. The CDR3, as DNA: TGTGCCAGCAGCACCAGGACAGGGGGCATTAGGGATGGCTACACCTTC.